Presented here are 24 T cell receptor beta chains from one specimen sequenced in a study of radiation and T cells in renal cell carcinoma. Sequencing used immunoSEQ multiplex PCR; TCRdb keeps in-frame clones, though not all of them. The repertoire includes tens of thousands of clones, over 70% of them detected once, and roughly 7.2% sits in the top ten. The time point here: baseline pretreatment blood. Indicated treatment: 15 Gy SBRT to primary tumor, nephrectomy 4 weeks later. The starting material was blood, obtained from a patient whose treatment included radiotherapy and nephrectomy. The receptors originated from a man aged 55 to 70 with renal cell carcinoma.

The chain combines TRBV10-3 with TRBJ2-7, with 8 nucleotides matching TRBD2. Losses at the gene ends were 4 bases for V and 3 bases for J; bases not matched to a gene: 5. The CDR3 length is 14 residues. Germline V gives CDR1 ENHRY, CDR2 SYGVKD. The CDR3 loop is CAISGDSGDYEQYV. Written as DNA, the CDR3 is TGTGCCATCAGTGGGGATAGCGGGGACTACGAGCAGTACGTC.

V and J are TRBV27 and TRBJ2-1, with D possibly TRBD1 on 5 matching bases. This CDR3 is built from 13 residues. The germline V and J ends were trimmed by 2 bases and 7 bases, with 9 bases remaining between them. Looked up from germline, CDR1 is MNHEY and CDR2 is SMNVEV (reference sequence). The chain's CDR3 is CASSLAAGNEQFF. Written as DNA, the CDR3 is TGTGCCAGCAGTTTAGCAGCAGGGAATGAGCAGTTCTTC.

The V gene is TRBV6-6, the J gene TRBJ2-7; D tentatively fits TRBD1 or TRBD2 (7 bases each). This CDR3 comprises 15 residues. Germline assignment: CDR1 MNHNY and CDR2 SVGAGI (reference sequence). Trimming pared 0 bases from V and 4 bases from J, leaving 13 bases between. CDR3 bases: TGTGCCAGCAGTTACTCGAGTCAGGGGGGGTACGAGCAGTACTTC. Its protein is CASSYSSQGGYEQYF.

The chain has TRBV27 and TRBJ2-6; 13 positions match TRBD2. CDR1 and CDR2 from the germline V gene are MNHEY and SMNVEV (reference sequence). The J segment lost 4 bases and the V segment lost 6 bases, leaving 9 bases of the junction unmatched. The CDR3 loop spans 18 amino acids. The CDR3 nucleotides are TGTGCCAGCAGCTCCCTGGGACTAGCGGGGCCCGGGGCCAACGTCCTGACTTTC. It is translated as CASSSLGLAGPGANVLTF.

The chain uses TRBV9 and TRBJ2-7, with 7 bases that match TRBD1. The CDR3 is 17 residues long. Germline assignment: CDR1 SGDLS and CDR2 YYNGEE. V was clipped by 4 bases and J by 6 bases; unmatched bases: 19. CDR3 protein: CASSPFNGVRQGGEQYF. As DNA, the CDR3 is TGTGCCAGCAGCCCTTTCAACGGAGTCAGACAGGGCGGCGAGCAGTACTTC.

The chain uses TRBV10-1 and TRBJ2-3; 8 nucleotides line up with TRBD2. V dropped 2 bases and J dropped 2; count of bases not matched to a gene: 3. CDR1 is WNHNN, CDR2 SYGVQD, per germline (reference sequence). This CDR3 has 15 amino acids. The DNA of the CDR3 is TGCGCCAGCAGTGAGGGAGCGGGGGACACAGATACGCAGTATTTT. Its translation: CASSEGAGDTDTQYF.

This chain links TRBV10-2 with TRBJ2-7; D is unresolved. The CDR3 length is 16 residues. CDR1 is WSHSY, CDR2 SAAADI, per germline. This CDR3 reads CATSRSGNPRGYEQYV. CDR3 nucleotides: TGCGCCACCAGTCGGTCTGGGAACCCTCGAGGCTACGAGCAGTACGTC.

This chain uses TRBV14 with TRBJ2-2; D is uncertain. The CDR3 has 17 residues. Trimming left V 0 bases short and J 5 bases short, with 16 bases between. The germline V gene encodes CDR1 SGHDN and CDR2 FVKESK. Here the CDR3 DNA reads TGTGCCAGCAGCCAAGATGGGAAAGGCGCTGGGACCGGGGAGCTGTTTTTT. This codes for CASSQDGKGAGTGELFF.

The J gene is TRBJ2-1, the V gene TRBV6-6, with D possibly TRBD1 on 6 matching bases. The germline CDR1 and CDR2 sequences are MNHNY and SVGAGI (reference sequence). The V end was cut by 6 bases, the J end by 8 bases, with 23 bases between. The CDR3 has 16 residues. CDR3 amino acids: CASRTTPGTQSDEQFF. The CDR3, as DNA: TGTGCCAGCAGGACCACCCCCGGGACACAAAGCGATGAGCAGTTCTTC.

The chain is built from TRBV11-1 and TRBJ2-2, with 7 bases aligning to TRBD2. V lost 0 bases to trimming and J lost 4 bases; unmatched junction nucleotides: 11. The CDR3 length is 18 residues. Germline V gene sequence: CDR1 SGHAT, CDR2 FQDESV (reference sequence). CDR3 nucleotide sequence: TGTGCCAGCAGCTTAGCGGCCAGCGGGGTTGTTGGCACCGGGGAGCTGTTTTTT. Its protein is CASSLAASGVVGTGELFF.

This clone was seen more than once but under ten times. The V gene is TRBV19, the J gene TRBJ2-2; 9 bases map to TRBD2. The CDR3 length is 16 residues. Germline lookup yields CDR1 LNHDA and CDR2 SQIVND (reference sequence). V shed 7 bases and J 4 bases; nucleotides not matched to a gene: 10. In DNA, the CDR3 is TGTGCCAGTAAAGTGTCTAGCGGGGTGATCACCGGGGAGCTGTTTTTT. Translation gives CASKVSSGVITGELFF.

This clone was observed a few times. This sequence joins TRBV5-1 and TRBJ2-7; 10 bases fit TRBD1. Germline V gene data show CDR1 as SGHRS and CDR2 as YFSETQ. CDR3 length equals 16 residues. The J segment lost 5 bases and the V segment lost 0 bases, leaving 8 bases of the junction unmatched. The CDR3 protein is CASSLGDRGRFHEQYF. CDR3 sequence (DNA): TGCGCCAGCAGCTTGGGTGACAGGGGGCGCTTCCACGAGCAGTACTTC.

This sequence joins TRBV5-6 and TRBJ2-3, with a possible D match to TRBD2 (6 bases). The germline V and J ends were trimmed by 1 base and 5 bases, with 11 bases remaining between them. The CDR3 sequence is 14 residues long. Germline values: CDR1 SGHDT, CDR2 YYEEEE. CDR3 nucleotide sequence: TGTGCCAGCAGCTTGTTACGGGAGATAGATACGCAGTATTTT. Amino acid sequence: CASSLLREIDTQYF.

The chain is built from TRBV5-1 and TRBJ2-5; D is possibly TRBD1 (6 bases). V lost 2 bases to trimming and J lost 4 bases, with 12 bases between them. The germline V gene encodes CDR1 SGHRS and CDR2 YFSETQ. There are 14 residues in the CDR3. CDR3 amino acids: CASSFHPRGETQYF. The CDR3 nucleotides read TGCGCCAGCAGCTTCCACCCCAGGGGAGAGACCCAGTACTTC.

The chain combines TRBV7-9 with TRBJ2-2; D gene unclear. The ends were cut back, 4 bases at V and 6 bases at J, with 9 bases in the middle. CDR1 is SEHNR, CDR2 FQNEAQ, per germline (reference sequence). The CDR3 is 13 amino acids. CDR3 sequence reads: CASSSRGAGELFF. CDR3 sequence (DNA): TGTGCCAGCAGCTCCCGTGGGGCCGGGGAGCTGTTTTTT.

This clone was found once. This sequence joins TRBV5-1 and TRBJ1-5, with 8 nucleotides matching TRBD1. V was clipped by 4 bases and J by 15 bases; unmatched bases: 9. Germline V lookup: CDR1 SGHRS, CDR2 YFSETQ. This CDR3 region has 12 residues. The CDR3 spells CASSHPGGPWHF. CDR3 nucleotide sequence: TGCGCCAGCAGCCACCCAGGGGGCCCCTGGCATTTT.

This clone came up once. One junction end does not reproduce the germline sequence, and a read error may be involved. The chain uses TRBV14 and TRBJ1-6; tentative D call: TRBD1 (6 bases). There are 16 residues in the CDR3. Per the germline V gene, CDR1 is SGHDN and CDR2 is FVKESK. CDR3 DNA sequence: TGTGCCAGCAGCCTAACAGGGCCTTCCTTTAATTCACCCCTCCACTTT. The encoded protein is CASSLTGPSFNSPLHF.

This chain links TRBV6-1 with TRBJ1-5; possibly TRBD1 for D (6 bases). Trimming cost V 6 bases and J 1 base, with 13 bases left between them. The CDR3 runs to 15 residues. From germline, CDR1 is MNHNS and CDR2 SASEGT. CDR3 sequence: CASRQGHESNQPQHF. The CDR3 coding sequence is TGTGCCAGCAGACAGGGCCACGAAAGCAATCAGCCCCAGCATTTT.

The count of this clone is one. This rearrangement joins TRBV10-1 to TRBJ2-3, with 9 positions matching TRBD2. Per the germline V gene, CDR1 is WNHNN and CDR2 is SYGVQD (reference sequence). CDR3 length equals 15 residues. The ends lost 2 bases at V and 1 base at J; junction bases unmatched: 1. As DNA, the CDR3 is TGCGCCAGCAGTGAGATAGCGGGGGGCACAGATACGCAGTATTTT. Encoded protein: CASSEIAGGTDTQYF.

This chain links TRBV11-3 with TRBJ1-4; D perhaps matches TRBD1 (5 bases). V was cut by 5 bases and J by 4 bases, with 14 bases left in between. Germline values: CDR1 SGHNT, CDR2 YENEEA. The CDR3 totals 15 residues. The CDR3 loop reads CASSLLWGNNEKLFF. DNA for the CDR3: TGTGCCAGCAGCCTGCTTTGGGGGAATAATGAAAAACTGTTTTTT. Looking up the rest from reference TRBV11-3 and TRBJ1-4 gives the full variable domain: EAGVVQSPRYKIIEKKQPVAFWCNPISGHNTLYWYLQNLGQGPELLIRYENEEAVDDSQLPKDRFSAERLKGVDSTLKIQPAELGDSAVYLCASSLLWGNNEKLFFGSGTQLSVL.

CDR3 DNA: TGCAGCGTTGGTCTAGCGGGCCCGGAGGAACAGTTCTTC. Amino acids: CSVGLAGPEEQFF. J is TRBJ2-1 and V is TRBV29-1, with 8 bases matching TRBD2. The ends lost 4 bases at V and 13 bases at J; junction bases unmatched: 12. The germline V gene has CDR1 SQVTM and CDR2 ANQGSEA. The CDR3 runs 13 residues.

The CDR3 here is CASSETGIMDEQFF. CDR3 in DNA: TGCGCCAGCAGCGAGACAGGGATTATGGATGAGCAGTTCTTC. The chain employs TRBV5-1 and TRBJ2-1, with 7 bases identical to TRBD1. V gave up 4 bases and J gave up 8 bases; unmatched junction bases: 9. The CDR3 contains 14 residues. Germline V gene data show CDR1 as SGHRS and CDR2 as YFSETQ.

This clone came up once. The chain couples TRBV28 to TRBJ2-7; 7 bases match TRBD1. The CDR3 runs to 14 residues. Germline V CDR1 and CDR2: MDHEN, SYDVKM. After removal of 6 bases from V and 3 bases from J, the junction contained 8 bases not matched to a gene. CDR3 loop: CASSSGTASYEQYV. Written as DNA, the CDR3 is TGTGCCAGCAGCTCCGGGACAGCCAGCTACGAGCAGTACGTC.

This chain uses TRBV5-1 with TRBJ2-5, with D perhaps matching TRBD2 (6 bases). V dropped 3 bases and J dropped 5 bases, with 14 bases sitting between them. Germline CDR1 is SGHRS and CDR2 is YFSETQ. CDR3 size: 14 residues. CDR3 sequence reads: CASSSYPGEETQYF. Written as DNA, the CDR3 is TGCGCCAGCAGCTCATATCCGGGGGAGGAGACCCAGTACTTC.